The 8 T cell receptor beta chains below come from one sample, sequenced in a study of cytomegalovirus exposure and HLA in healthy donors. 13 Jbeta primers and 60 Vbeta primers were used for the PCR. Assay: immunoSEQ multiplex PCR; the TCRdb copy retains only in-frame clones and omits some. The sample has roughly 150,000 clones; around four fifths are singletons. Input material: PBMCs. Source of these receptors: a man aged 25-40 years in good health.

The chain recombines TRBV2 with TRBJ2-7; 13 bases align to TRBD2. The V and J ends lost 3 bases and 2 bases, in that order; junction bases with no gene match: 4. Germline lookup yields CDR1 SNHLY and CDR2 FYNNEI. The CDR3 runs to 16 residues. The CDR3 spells CASSEFGLAGAYEQYF. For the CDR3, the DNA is TGTGCCAGCAGTGAGTTTGGACTAGCGGGGGCCTACGAGCAGTACTTC.

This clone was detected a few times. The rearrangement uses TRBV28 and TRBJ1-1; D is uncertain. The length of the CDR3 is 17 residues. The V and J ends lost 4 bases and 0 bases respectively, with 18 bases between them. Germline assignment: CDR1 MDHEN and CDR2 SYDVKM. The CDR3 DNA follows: TGTGCCAGCAGTTCCCCCGGTGCGAGGCACATGAACACTGAAGCTTTCTTT. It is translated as CASSSPGARHMNTEAFF.

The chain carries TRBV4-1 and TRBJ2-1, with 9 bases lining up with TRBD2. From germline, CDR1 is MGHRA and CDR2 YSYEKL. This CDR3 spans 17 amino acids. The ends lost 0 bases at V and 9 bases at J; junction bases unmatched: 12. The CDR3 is CASSQDLWIAGEFEQFF. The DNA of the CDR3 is TGCGCCAGCAGCCAAGATTTATGGATAGCGGGAGAATTTGAGCAGTTCTTC.

The CDR3 nucleotides read TGTGCCACCAGCAGAGATGGAGGTGGGGCGGGGGGCTACACCTTC. It translates to CATSRDGGGAGGYTF. The chain recombines TRBV15 with TRBJ1-2; TRBD1 is a possible D gene (5 bases). V shed 0 bases and J shed 8 bases, with 16 bases lying between them. Germline CDR1 is LNHNV and CDR2 is YYDKDF (reference sequence). The CDR3 covers 15 residues.

CDR3 residues: CASSDRGLTGELFF. CDR3 bases: TGTGCCAGCTCGGACAGGGGGCTGACCGGGGAGCTGTTTTTT. The chain couples TRBV27 to TRBJ2-2, with 11 bases lining up with TRBD1. This CDR3 region has 14 residues. CDR1 and CDR2 from the germline V gene are MNHEY and SMNVEV (reference sequence). Germline trimming cut 8 bases from V and 5 bases from J; bases unmatched to any gene: 4.

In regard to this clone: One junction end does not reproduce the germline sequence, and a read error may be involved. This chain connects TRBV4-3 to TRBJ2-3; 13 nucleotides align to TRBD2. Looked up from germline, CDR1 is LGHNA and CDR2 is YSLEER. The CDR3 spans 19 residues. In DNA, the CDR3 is TGCGCCAGCAGCCAAGACCCTCGGACTAGCGGGAGTGGCACGGATACGCAGTATTTT. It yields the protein CASSQDPRTSGSGTDTQYF.

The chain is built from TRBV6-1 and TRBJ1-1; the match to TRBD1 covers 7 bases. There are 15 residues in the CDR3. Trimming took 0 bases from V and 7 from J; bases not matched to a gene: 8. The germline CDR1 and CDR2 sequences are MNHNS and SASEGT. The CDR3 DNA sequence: TGTGCCAGCAGTGAAGCGCGAGGGGGCGGTGGTGAAGCTTTCTTT. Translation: CASSEARGGGGEAFF.

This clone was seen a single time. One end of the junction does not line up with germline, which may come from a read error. CDR3: CANSPTSSDTDTQYF. CDR3 DNA sequence: TGTGCCAACAGCCCGACTAGCAGTGACACAGATACGCAGTATTTT. The rearrangement uses TRBV11-1 and TRBJ2-3; TRBD2 aligns across 7 bases. Germline CDR1 SGHAT, CDR2 FQDESV (reference sequence). The CDR3 is made up of 15 amino acids.